One sample yielded the 29 T cell receptor beta chains listed below, sequenced in a study of T-cell reconstitution after alpha-beta-depleted transplantation in children. The study's findings and limits: T-cell counts and diversity at one year post-transplant came mainly from newly produced T cells.

These receptors lack a known antigen. Unique molecular identifiers were incorporated during preparation of the TCRbeta library. In TCRdb, the PCR reads were re-called with MiXCR into one record per CDR3 protein. This table has approximately 300,000 distinct CDR3 sequences, less than 9.5% appearing once. The material sequenced was peripheral blood, taken 360 days after TCRalphabeta/CD19-depleted stem cell transplant. These receptors were taken from a female patient aged 2-15 years who had a stem cell transplant for Fanconi anemia, so the T cells may come from the graft donor.

This clonotype has a count of ten or more. The chain employs TRBV9 and TRBJ1-1; D gene unclear. CDR1 and CDR2 (germline): SGDLS, YYNGEE. Trimming pared 0 bases from V and 3 bases from J, leaving 12 bases between. There are 15 residues in the CDR3. The CDR3 DNA sequence: TGTGCCAGCAGCGTAGACCCGGGCGAGGACACTGAAGCTTTCTTT. This codes for CASSVDPGEDTEAFF.

This clonotype was detected many times. The V and J genes are TRBV28 and TRBJ2-2; 11 positions agree with TRBD1. V was pared by 2 bases and J by 5 bases, with 4 bases of the junction left unmatched. Germline CDR1 is MDHEN and CDR2 is SYDVKM. The CDR3 covers 16 residues. CDR3 sequence (DNA): TGTGCCAGCAGTTTAGGACAGGGGGCTGGAACCGGGGAGCTGTTTTTT. This sequence encodes CASSLGQGAGTGELFF. Based on the CDR3 plus reference TRBV28 and TRBJ2-2, the full variable domain is DVKVTQSSRYLVKRTGEKVFLECVQDMDHENMFWYRQDPGLGLRLIYFSYDVKMKEKGDIPEGYSVSREKKERFSLILESASTNQTSMYLCASSLGQGAGTGELFFGEGSRLTVL.

The sample holds many counts of this clonotype. The chain couples TRBV7-2 to TRBJ2-1; 11 bases are a match to TRBD2. This CDR3 spans 16 amino acids. Germline CDR1 SGHTA, CDR2 FQGNSA. Losses at the gene ends were 2 bases for V and 5 bases for J; bases not matched to a gene: 5. Written as DNA, the CDR3 is TGTGCCAGCAGCTTATTCTTTAGCGGGGGGGACAATGAGCAGTTCTTC. Encoded protein: CASSLFFSGGDNEQFF.

A few counts support this clonotype. The rearrangement links TRBV7-2 to TRBJ1-2; TRBD1 is a possible D gene (6 bases). This CDR3 comprises 15 residues. Trimming took off 1 base at V and 8 bases at J, with 17 bases between the two ends. Germline lookup yields CDR1 SGHTA and CDR2 FQGNSA. The chain's CDR3 is CASSLEVAGAYGYTF. The CDR3 bases are TGTGCCAGCAGCTTAGAGGTTGCGGGGGCGTACGGCTACACCTTC. Drawing the rest from reference TRBV7-2 and TRBJ1-2, the complete variable domain is GAGVSQSPSNKVTEKGKDVELRCDPISGHTALYWYRQSLGQGLEFLIYFQGNSAPDKSGLPSDRFSAERTGGSVSTLTIQRTQQEDSAVYLCASSLEVAGAYGYTFGSGTRLTVV.

Comments on this clonotype: A much larger clonotype is one base distant, so this may be a read error. V and J are TRBV10-3 and TRBJ1-2; a weak D match, TRBD1 (5 bases). Germline values: CDR1 ENHRY, CDR2 SYGVKD. This CDR3 is 12 amino acids long. The CDR3 DNA is TGTTCCATCAGTGAAATGGGGGGAGGCTACACCTTC. Translation: CSISEMGGGYTF.

J is TRBJ1-1 and V is TRBV11-2; maybe TRBD1 (5 bases). In germline, CDR1 is SGHAT, CDR2 FQNNGV. Trimming shortened V by 11 bases and J by 6 bases, and 16 bases separated the two germline ends. This CDR3 has 12 residues. The CDR3 sequence is CAWGVGDSEAFF. The CDR3 DNA follows: TGTGCCTGGGGAGTAGGGGATTCTGAAGCTTTCTTT.

The chain couples TRBV29-1 to TRBJ1-1; D gene uncertain. Per the germline V gene, CDR1 is SQVTM and CDR2 is ANQGSEA. CDR3 length: 13 residues. The V end lost 1 base, the J end lost 4 bases, and 10 bases lay between the germline ends. Here the CDR3 reads CSVEVKEGTEAFF. CDR3 bases: TGCAGCGTTGAAGTCAAAGAGGGCACTGAAGCTTTCTTT.

This clonotype was picked up many times. The gene calls are TRBV12-3 or TRBV12-4 and TRBJ1-2; 8 nucleotides align to TRBD1. This CDR3 contains 14 residues. The V gene end was trimmed by 2 bases and the J gene end by 4 bases; junction bases not matched to a gene: 3. The CDR3 loop reads CASSLQGAVYGYTF. The CDR3 DNA reads TGTGCCAGCAGTTTACAGGGGGCGGTCTATGGCTACACCTTC.

This clonotype has a count of ten or more. This rearrangement joins TRBV7-7 to TRBJ2-2; D is undetermined. V lost 0 bases and J 3 bases, leaving 8 bases between the germline ends. The V gene's germline CDR1 is SSHAT and CDR2 FNYEAQ (reference sequence). CDR3 length equals 15 residues. CDR3 region: CASSLAIADTGELFF. Written as DNA, the CDR3 is TGTGCCAGCAGCTTAGCAATCGCCGACACCGGGGAGCTGTTTTTT.

This clonotype was detected ten times or more. V is TRBV11-2 and J is TRBJ2-5, with D uncertain. V was shortened by 3 bases and J by 0 bases, with 5 bases between the two germline ends. Germline CDR1 reads SGHAT; CDR2 reads FQNNGV. The CDR3 is 13 residues long. The CDR3 DNA is TGTGCCAGCAGCTTGGAGTACCAAGAGACCCAGTACTTC. It is translated as CASSLEYQETQYF.

The gene calls are TRBV5-6 and TRBJ2-3; 8 nucleotides agree with TRBD1. V lost 4 bases, J lost 0 bases, and 10 bases stayed unmatched. Germline V lookup: CDR1 SGHDT, CDR2 YYEEEE. This CDR3 is built from 17 residues. CDR3 residues: CASSLQGGTGSTDTQYF. The DNA of the CDR3 is TGTGCCAGCAGCCTCCAAGGCGGGACAGGTAGCACAGATACGCAGTATTTT.

The chain recombines TRBV18 with TRBJ2-3; TRBD2 matches 10 bases. With 5 bases clipped from V and 2 bases from J, the junction kept 13 bases outside the gene matches. This CDR3 has 18 amino acids. The V gene's germline CDR1 is KGHSH and CDR2 LQKENI. DNA of the CDR3: TGTGCCAGCTCATCCTTTCGTGTTAGCGGGGGGCACACAGATACGCAGTATTTT. Its protein product is CASSSFRVSGGHTDTQYF.

This clonotype was seen at least ten times. The V call is TRBV14, the J call TRBJ2-5, with TRBD2 matching over 9 bases. The germline V gene encodes CDR1 SGHDN and CDR2 FVKESK. This CDR3 spans 16 amino acids. The V segment lost 4 bases and the J segment 4 bases; nucleotides outside the gene matches: 10. Here the CDR3 reads CASSRRRGLAGETQYF. The CDR3 DNA sequence: TGTGCCAGCAGCCGAAGAAGGGGACTAGCAGGAGAGACCCAGTACTTC.

The table lists this clonotype with many counts. The rearrangement uses TRBV30 and TRBJ2-7, with D perhaps matching TRBD2 (5 bases). The CDR3 has 11 amino acids. The V gene lost 0 bases and the J gene lost 5 bases, with 5 bases spanning the gap. In germline, CDR1 is GTSNPN, CDR2 SVGIG (reference sequence). CDR3 sequence (DNA): TGTGCCTGGAGTGTACTAGACGAGCAGTACTTC. Amino acids: CAWSVLDEQYF. The full variable domain, in which reference TRBV30 and TRBJ2-7 provide the parts outside the CDR3, is SQTIHQWPATLVQPVGSPLSLECTVEGTSNPNLYWYRQAAGRGLQLLFYSVGIGQISSEVPQNLSASRPQDRQFILSSKKLLLSDSGFYLCAWSVLDEQYFGPGTRLTVT.

The table lists this clonotype with a few counts. The rearrangement joins TRBV6-5 to TRBJ1-1, with unresolved D. Germline assignment: CDR1 MNHEY and CDR2 SVGAGI. V lost 4 bases to trimming and J lost 4 bases, with 7 bases between them. This CDR3 is 12 amino acids long. Written as DNA, the CDR3 is TGTGCCAGCAGTTCTGTCCGCACTGAAGCTTTCTTT. Translation: CASSSVRTEAFF.

This chain links TRBV7-6 with TRBJ1-4, with D uncertain. V was cut by 1 base and J by 8 bases, with 17 bases left in between. CDR1 is SGHVS, CDR2 FNYEAQ, per germline. CDR3 length: 16 amino acids. The CDR3: CASSLGARREREKLFF. In DNA, the CDR3 is TGTGCCAGCAGCTTAGGCGCTAGAAGAGAACGAGAAAAACTGTTTTTT.

This clonotype was picked up a small number of times. The chain couples TRBV7-3 to TRBJ2-3; D not resolved. V lost 4 bases and J lost 5, with 10 bases in between. Per germline, CDR1 SGHTA and CDR2 FQGTGA. The CDR3 spans 13 residues. CDR3 in amino acids: CASSSPPLDTQYF. CDR3 nucleotides: TGTGCCAGCAGCTCCCCTCCCCTAGATACGCAGTATTTT.

In this sample, this clonotype turned up many times. The chain recombines TRBV28 with TRBJ2-5, with 7 bases lining up with TRBD1. Per the germline V gene, CDR1 is MDHEN and CDR2 is SYDVKM. The CDR3 consists of 16 residues. V was pared by 5 bases and J by 5 bases, with 14 bases of the junction left unmatched. This CDR3 is CASSRKTGWGRETQYF. For the CDR3, the DNA is TGTGCCAGCAGTCGAAAGACAGGGTGGGGAAGGGAGACCCAGTACTTC.

This clonotype came up many times. The V call is TRBV12-3 or TRBV12-4, the J call TRBJ2-4; D unclear. V lost 5 bases and J 0 bases, leaving 14 bases between the germline ends. The CDR3 totals 16 residues. CDR3: CASSRYSLLAKNIQYF. The CDR3 coding sequence is TGTGCCAGCAGTCGTTACTCCCTACTAGCCAAAAACATTCAGTACTTC.

This clonotype was seen many times. The rearrangement uses TRBV7-2 and TRBJ1-1; D ambiguous. The CDR3 has 14 residues. The germline CDR1 and CDR2 sequences are SGHTA and FQGNSA. V lost 2 bases, J lost 5 bases, and 12 bases lay in between. The DNA of the CDR3 is TGTGCCAGCAGCTTATTCGGGGAAGGTACTGAAGCTTTCTTT. This encodes CASSLFGEGTEAFF.

This clonotype occurred many times. V and J are TRBV5-6 and TRBJ2-1; D ambiguous. The CDR3 runs to 14 residues. Germline loops: CDR1 SGHDT, CDR2 YYEEEE. The V end lost 4 bases, the J end lost 4 bases, and 12 bases lay between the germline ends. The CDR3 nucleotides read TGTGCCAGCAGCGTGGCATCGGTTTACAATGAGCAGTTCTTC. Its protein is CASSVASVYNEQFF.

This clonotype was recorded many times. The chain recombines TRBV28 with TRBJ1-2; D is perhaps TRBD1 (6 bases). This CDR3 has 13 amino acids. Trimming shortened V by 8 bases and J by 2 bases, and 12 bases separated the two germline ends. CDR1 is MDHEN, CDR2 SYDVKM, per germline. This chain's CDR3 is CASRGGGNYGYTF. In DNA form, the CDR3 reads TGTGCCAGCCGAGGAGGGGGAAACTATGGCTACACCTTC.

This clonotype was seen ten or more times. The genes are TRBV7-2 and TRBJ1-2; 10 bases are shared with TRBD1. V lost 5 bases and J lost 2; bases outside the gene matches: 5. Germline V gene lookup returns CDR1 SGHTA and CDR2 FQGNSA. CDR3 length: 15 amino acids. CDR3: CASSVGTGANYGYTF. The CDR3 coding sequence is TGTGCCAGCAGCGTCGGGACAGGGGCAAACTATGGCTACACCTTC.

The sample holds many counts of this clonotype. The V and J genes are TRBV12-3 or TRBV12-4 and TRBJ2-5; TRBD1 matches at 9 bases. With 5 bases clipped from V and 3 bases from J, the junction kept 10 bases outside the gene matches. This CDR3 has 16 amino acids. Here the CDR3 reads CASSQTGGANEETQYF. The CDR3, as DNA: TGTGCCAGCAGTCAAACAGGGGGCGCAAATGAAGAGACCCAGTACTTC.

The table lists this clonotype with a few counts. The chain has TRBV5-6 and TRBJ2-1, with 10 bases matching TRBD1. J lost 7 bases, V lost 5 bases, and 9 bases had no gene match. The CDR3 has 15 amino acids. Germline V lookup: CDR1 SGHDT, CDR2 YYEEEE. For the CDR3, the DNA is TGTGCCAGCAGTCCCGGGACAGGGGACGCAAATGAGCAGTTCTTC. It specifies CASSPGTGDANEQFF.

This clonotype occurred many times. The V call is TRBV7-8, the J call TRBJ2-5; 9 bases line up with TRBD2. Germline CDR1 is SGHVS and CDR2 is FQNEAQ. The V segment lost 1 base and the J segment 7 bases; nucleotides outside the gene matches: 1. The CDR3 loop spans 13 amino acids. The CDR3 nucleotides are TGTGCCAGCAGCTTAGTGCGGGAGGGGACCCAGTACTTC. It is translated as CASSLVREGTQYF.

J is TRBJ1-2 and V is TRBV6-5; a weak D match, TRBD1 (5 bases). The ends were cut back, 2 bases at V and 8 bases at J, with 12 bases in the middle. The germline V gene has CDR1 MNHEY and CDR2 SVGAGI. The CDR3 length is 13 residues. CDR3 amino acids: CASSYVSGWGYTF. The CDR3 coding sequence is TGTGCCAGCAGTTACGTATCAGGGTGGGGCTACACCTTC.

The sample holds a few counts of this clonotype. The chain combines TRBV6-5 with TRBJ1-1; 8 positions agree with TRBD1. The germline V gene has CDR1 MNHEY and CDR2 SVGAGI. This CDR3 has 14 residues. V was clipped by 2 bases and J by 10 bases; unmatched bases: 9. The CDR3 protein is CASSYSQGARRAFF. The CDR3 DNA follows: TGTGCCAGCAGTTACAGCCAGGGGGCTAGACGAGCTTTCTTT.

The chain employs TRBV7-9 and TRBJ1-2, with D unresolved. V lost 0 bases and J lost 1, with 12 bases in between. The CDR3 loop spans 16 amino acids. The germline V gene has CDR1 SEHNR and CDR2 FQNEAQ (reference sequence). In nucleotides, the CDR3 is TGTGCCAGCAGCTTAGCGCAAGGCAAGAATAACTATGGCTACACCTTC. Translation gives CASSLAQGKNNYGYTF.